One T cell receptor beta chain is described in this entry. The antigen is not known. A junction end diverges from the germline sequence, so it may reflect a read error. This entry belongs to a study of radiation and T cells in renal cell carcinoma. Study-wide background: Nephrectomy followed 15 Gy stereotactic body radiation by 4 weeks. Regarding the study as a whole: From baseline, blood top tumor clonotypes peaked at 2 weeks post-radiation.

Sequencing used immunoSEQ multiplex PCR; TCRdb keeps in-frame clones, though not all of them. The profile shows some 120,000 clones, roughly 91% of them singletons. Germline-derived CDR1 and CDR2 are GTSNPN and SVGIG (reference sequence). The CDR3 is 14 residues long. Described time point: blood 2 weeks post-SBRT. Described treatment: 15 Gy SBRT to primary tumor, nephrectomy 4 weeks later. The starting material was blood, obtained from a patient whose treatment included radiotherapy and nephrectomy. The chain links TRBV30 to TRBJ2-2; the D call may be TRBD1 or TRBD2 (5 bases each). The receptor comes from a woman in her sixties or seventies with renal cell carcinoma. CDR3 in amino acids: CAWRNSGTPGALFF. In nucleotides, the CDR3 is TGTGCCTGGAGGAACTCCGGGACCCCTGGGGCGCTGTTTTTT.